This note documents a single T cell receptor beta chain sequence. This entry belongs to a study of blood T cell repertoires in COVID-19. Study details: Material from acute and convalescent COVID-19 was sourced from the United States, Italy and Spain. In each case, the material was cDNA or gDNA derived from T cells, B-cell-depleted T cells, or PBMCs.

Original handling: Using reference gene primer amplification, nucleated cell counts were estimated. TCRdb keeps only in-frame clones here, not all; method: immunoSEQ multiplex PCR. V and J calls plus clone size are reproduced from that table; the DNA served to infer D and trimming. The data hold about 120,000 clones, with 82% observed a single time. The V segment lost 1 base and the J segment 7 bases; nucleotides outside the gene matches: 6. The CDR3 is 17 amino acids. Germline V gives CDR1 MNHEY, CDR2 SMNVEV (reference sequence). The chain is built from TRBV27 and TRBJ2-1; 14 positions match TRBD2. Source material: peripheral blood. This TCR came from a man in his sixties or seventies with acute or convalescent COVID-19. Here the CDR3 reads CASSLWVGLAGVNEQFF. In DNA form, the CDR3 reads TGTGCCAGCAGTTTATGGGTGGGACTAGCGGGAGTGAATGAGCAGTTCTTC.